This TCR beta chain was recorded in a study of T-cell memory formation after mild COVID-19 (dated by TCRdb to the early 2020s). About the investigation overall: Most TCR sequence clusters were specific to one of the two donors. In two donors, T-cell clones that expanded and contracted after mild COVID-19 were tracked by sequencing TCRalpha and TCRbeta repertoires over time. Two young, previously healthy adult volunteers, one female and one male, were included in the cohort. Paper-wide results and their limitations: The study covered only a couple of mild cases, and larger cohorts including severe cases with pre-infection samples were considered necessary. Some responding clones were detected in pre-infection memory, which suggested that pre-existing cross-reactive memory T cells had joined the SARS-CoV-2 response. Contracting CD4+ clones turned up mainly in the CM and EM memory subsets, whereas EMRA was where CD8+ clones were enriched. Balanced CD4/CD8 phenotypes were observed for clones contracting from day 15 to 85, whereas a bias towards CD4+ was observed for a second wave of clones expanding from day 15 to 37. SARS-CoV-2 specificity of the second-wave clones peaking on day 37 was not confirmed.

This clonotype was detected a few times. No antigen is known for it. There are no base qualities to consult, and no much larger clone falls within one base. V and J are truncated by 0 bases and 5 bases respectively, leaving an intervening sequence of 14 bases. The CDR3 covers 16 residues, taking in both the cysteine and the phenylalanine. The retained sequence is limited to the CDR3, 48 bases, with the frame set at the first base. For CDR1 and CDR2, the germline V gene (reference sequence) lists LNHNV and YYDKDF. Sequencing used an Illumina NovaSeq 6000. TCRalpha and TCRbeta cDNA libraries were built by 5'RACE with constant-segment primers, adding sample barcodes and unique molecular identifiers. Trizol reagent was used to extract RNA from every sample. The libraries were amplified in two PCR steps, and the second step added a second sample barcode and Illumina TruSeq adapters. Libraries were sequenced on an Illumina NovaSeq with 2 x 150 bp paired-end reads. In the original analysis: Reads were demultiplexed and collapsed into UMI-guided consensus sequences with migec v1.2.7. With mixcr v2.1.11, UMI consensuses were aligned to TRA and TRB V and J templates and assembled into clonotypes. A clonotype was counted as expanded or contracted only if both edgeR and NoisET called the change significant, with noise models trained on biological replicates. edgeR calls used a false discovery rate-adjusted p below 0.01 and a log2 fold-change threshold of 1. As an exploratory analysis of dynamics, max-normalized trajectories of the 1000 most abundant clonotypes were examined by PCA with hierarchical clustering. The CD4 or CD8 phenotype of responding clones was assigned using the separately sequenced CD4+ and CD8+ repertoires. In TCRdb, the public reads were trimmed at Q25 with fastp and aligned with MiXCR, with productive beta chains retained. Rows matching on CDR3 protein sequence are summarized as one entry with the most common DNA and genes. The authors' filters were not applied to this entry. The table for this sample lists 300,000 to 350,000 distinct CDR3 sequences; around 15% of them were counted only once. The top ten clonotypes cover 20% to 25% of the sample.

Ficoll-Paque density gradient centrifugation was used to isolate PBMCs. Input material: PBMCs or a T cell subset sorted from them (not recorded which). Rearrangement joined TRBV15 to TRBJ1-5, with TRBD1 as a weak D call on 6 bases. The sequence came from a man younger than 35 who had mild COVID-19 (a few samples of this study predate the infection). The sample titles of this study are shuffled in the database, so cell type and time point are left out; the donor was told from shared clones. The sequence in DNA is TGTGCCACCAGCAGAGATTATGGGGGGCCCGATCAGCCCCAGCATTTT. Its translation is CATSRDYGGPDQPQHF.